Below are 24 T cell receptor beta chains sequenced from a single sample in a study of T cells expressing NK-cell markers. One entry per CDR3 protein, without DNA, is what TCRdb gives after re-calling the 5' RACE reads. The sample data list fewer than 200,000 distinct CDR3 sequences. Sequencing was done on a sample of blood T cells: a sorted CD56 or NKG2C T cell subset, CD4+ or CD8+ T cells, or bulk PBMC T cells (not recorded which). All receptors come from a woman aged 18-70 years in good health.

V gene TRBV5-1 combines with J gene TRBJ1-4; the D gene TCRdb calls, TRBD1, cannot be checked with no DNA. The CDR3 spans 14 residues. Germline lookup yields CDR1 SGHRS and CDR2 YFSETQ. CDR3 sequence reads: CASSSGTSNEKLFF.

V and J are TRBV3-1 and TRBJ1-2. The CDR3 sequence is 14 residues long. The germline V gene has CDR1 LGHDT and CDR2 YNNKEL (reference sequence). CDR3 amino acids: CASSQSGASYGYTF.

The chain combines TRBV12-3 or TRBV12-4 with TRBJ2-5; TCRdb's assignment of TRBD1 cannot be checked, as there is no DNA. The CDR3 has 16 residues. The CDR3 reads CASTSLVGGGWETQYF.

V gene TRBV20-1 combines with J gene TRBJ2-7; TCRdb outputs TRBD1, but without DNA this stays unchecked. Germline V lookup: CDR1 DFQATT, CDR2 SNEGSKA (reference sequence). CDR3 length: 13 amino acids. The CDR3 loop is CSASPPTLDEQYF.

The chain couples TRBV12-3 or TRBV12-4 to TRBJ2-2. This CDR3 spans 15 amino acids. The chain's CDR3 is CASSFRFPNAGELFF.

The chain employs TRBV11-2 and TRBJ1-2; the TCRdb call, TRBD1, lacks DNA for checking. In germline, CDR1 is SGHAT, CDR2 FQNNGV. This CDR3 has 13 residues. The CDR3 sequence is CASSLAPGYGYTF.

The chain recombines TRBV7-3 with TRBJ2-2; TCRdb's D call of TRBD2 is untestable without DNA. This CDR3 is 18 amino acids long. Germline V lookup: CDR1 SGHTA, CDR2 FQGTGA. CDR3 in amino acids: CASSLLAGGFANTGELFF.

The CDR3 loop is CASSLAGRGQTEQYF. The rearrangement links TRBV5-1 to TRBJ2-7; without DNA, the TCRdb call of TRBD1 cannot be checked. The germline CDR1 and CDR2 sequences are SGHRS and YFSETQ. The CDR3 has 15 amino acids. Full variable domain (outside the CDR3, taken from reference TRBV5-1 and TRBJ2-7): KAGVTQTPRYLIKTRGQQVTLSCSPISGHRSVSWYQQTPGQGLQFLFEYFSETQRNKGNFPGRFSGRQFSNSRSEMNVSTLELGDSALYLCASSLAGRGQTEQYFGPGTRLTVT.

The chain carries TRBV2 and TRBJ1-1. Per germline, CDR1 SNHLY and CDR2 FYNNEI. The CDR3 spans 15 residues. This CDR3 reads CASSYGRSLNTEAFF.

The genes are TRBV2 and TRBJ2-2. This CDR3 region has 16 residues. The germline CDR1 and CDR2 sequences are SNHLY and FYNNEI. The CDR3 sequence: CASRPIRAANTGELFF.

This chain joins TRBV5-1 and TRBJ1-4; no DNA is available, so the TRBD1 call from TCRdb remains unchecked. This CDR3 region has 16 residues. The germline gives CDR1 SGHRS, CDR2 YFSETQ. The CDR3 here is CASSLAGTGSVEKLFF.

The gene calls are TRBV12-5 and TRBJ1-2; as DNA is missing, the TRBD1 call by TCRdb cannot be tested. The CDR3 spans 15 residues. Germline V gene data show CDR1 as LGHNT and CDR2 as FRNRAP. The CDR3 loop is CASGFFRQGGYGYTF.

This sequence joins TRBV4-2 and TRBJ1-4; TCRdb lists TRBD1, though no DNA is available to test this call. Germline lookup yields CDR1 LGHNA and CDR2 YNFKEQ. The CDR3 contains 15 residues. This CDR3 is CASSQGDRQSEKLFF.

The chain joins TRBV6-1 to TRBJ2-7. Germline loops: CDR1 MNHNS, CDR2 SASEGT. There are 14 residues in the CDR3. CDR3 loop: CASSRQQGPYEQYF.

V and J are TRBV5-1 and TRBJ2-5; TCRdb's assignment of TRBD1 cannot be checked, as there is no DNA. Germline V gene sequence: CDR1 SGHRS, CDR2 YFSETQ. The CDR3 runs 15 residues. The CDR3 sequence is CASAISGRVQETQYF.

This chain joins TRBV29-1 and TRBJ2-3; TCRdb designates TRBD2, a call that cannot be tested without DNA. The CDR3 contains 16 residues. Germline loops: CDR1 SQVTM, CDR2 ANQGSEA. The CDR3 spells CSASGGGGAGTDTQYF.

The V call is TRBV24-1, the J call TRBJ1-1; the TRBD1 assignment by TCRdb is unverifiable without DNA. This CDR3 contains 13 residues. Germline CDR1 KGHDR, CDR2 SFDVKD. This CDR3 is CATSDHGQLEAFF.

The genes are TRBV5-6 and TRBJ2-7; TCRdb's D call of TRBD1 is untestable without DNA. The CDR3 consists of 15 residues. The germline CDR1 and CDR2 sequences are SGHDT and YYEEEE. Here the CDR3 reads CASSLGAGTTYEQYF.

V usage is TRBV5-5 and J usage is TRBJ2-4; TCRdb designates TRBD2, a call that cannot be tested without DNA. In germline, CDR1 is SGHKS, CDR2 YYEKEE (reference sequence). The CDR3 spans 14 residues. CDR3 sequence: CASSLEGWQNIQYF.

The V and J genes are TRBV25-1 and TRBJ2-7. The germline V gene has CDR1 MGHDK and CDR2 SYGVNS. The CDR3 contains 15 residues. The CDR3: CASSEPTGGRYEQYF.

The genes are TRBV5-1 and TRBJ2-1; the D call of TRBD1 rests on TCRdb alone, since no DNA is present to check it. The length of the CDR3 is 13 residues. Germline V lookup: CDR1 SGHRS, CDR2 YFSETQ. The CDR3 sequence: CASSIGQSNEQFF.

This sequence joins TRBV12-3 or TRBV12-4 and TRBJ1-3. The CDR3 has 15 amino acids. CDR3 in amino acids: CASSLEPLSGNTIYF.

The chain employs TRBV5-1 and TRBJ2-7; TCRdb's D gene call, TRBD1, goes unchecked for lack of DNA. CDR1 is SGHRS and CDR2 is YFSETQ in the germline V gene. The CDR3 is 15 amino acids. CDR3 amino acids: CASSLEPGTGDSQYF.

J is TRBJ2-1 and V is TRBV30; lacking DNA, the TRBD2 call made by TCRdb goes unchecked. This CDR3 comprises 12 residues. Germline-derived CDR1 and CDR2 are GTSNPN and SVGIG (reference sequence). CDR3 amino acids: CAWSVPAREQFF.